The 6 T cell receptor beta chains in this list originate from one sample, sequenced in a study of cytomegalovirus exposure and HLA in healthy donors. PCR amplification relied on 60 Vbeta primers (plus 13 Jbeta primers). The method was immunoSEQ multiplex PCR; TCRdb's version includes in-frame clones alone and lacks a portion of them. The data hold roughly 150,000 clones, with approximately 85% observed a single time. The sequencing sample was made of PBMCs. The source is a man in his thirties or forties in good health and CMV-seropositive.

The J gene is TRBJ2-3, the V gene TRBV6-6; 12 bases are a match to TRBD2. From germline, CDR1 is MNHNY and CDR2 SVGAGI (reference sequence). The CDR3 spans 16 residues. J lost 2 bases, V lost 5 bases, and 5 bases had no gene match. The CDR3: CASSRRLAGATDTQYF. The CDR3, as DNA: TGTGCCAGCAGTCGTCGACTAGCGGGAGCCACAGATACGCAGTATTTT.

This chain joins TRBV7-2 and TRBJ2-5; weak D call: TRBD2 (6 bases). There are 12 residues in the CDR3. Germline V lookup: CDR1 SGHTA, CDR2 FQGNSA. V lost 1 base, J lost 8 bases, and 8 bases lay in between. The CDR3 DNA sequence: TGTGCCAGCAGCTTAGAGGCGGGAACCCAGTACTTC. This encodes CASSLEAGTQYF.

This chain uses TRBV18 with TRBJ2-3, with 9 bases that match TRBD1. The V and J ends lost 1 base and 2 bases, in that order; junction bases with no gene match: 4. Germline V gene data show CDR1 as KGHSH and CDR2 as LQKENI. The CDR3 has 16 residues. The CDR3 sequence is CASSPLGQGNTDTQYF. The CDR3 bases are TGTGCCAGCTCACCACTGGGACAGGGAAACACAGATACGCAGTATTTT.

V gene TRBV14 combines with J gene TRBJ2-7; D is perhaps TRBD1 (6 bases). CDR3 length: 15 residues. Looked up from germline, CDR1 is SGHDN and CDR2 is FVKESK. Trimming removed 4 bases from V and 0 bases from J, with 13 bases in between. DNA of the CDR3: TGTGCCAGCAGCCCCTTCCCGGACAGCTCCTACGAGCAGTACTTC. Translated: CASSPFPDSSYEQYF.

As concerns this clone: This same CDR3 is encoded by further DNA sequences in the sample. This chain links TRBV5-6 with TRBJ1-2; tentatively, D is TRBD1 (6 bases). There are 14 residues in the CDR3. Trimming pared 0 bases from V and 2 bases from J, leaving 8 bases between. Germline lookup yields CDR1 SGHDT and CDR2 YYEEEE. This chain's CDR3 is CASSLVRGNYGYTF. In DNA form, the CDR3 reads TGTGCCAGCAGCTTGGTAAGGGGGAACTATGGCTACACCTTC. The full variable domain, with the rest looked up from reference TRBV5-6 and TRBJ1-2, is DAGVTQSPTHLIKTRGQQVTLRCSPKSGHDTVSWYQQALGQGPQFIFQYYEEEERQRGNFPDRFSGHQFPNYSSELNVNALLLGDSALYLCASSLVRGNYGYTFGSGTRLTVV.

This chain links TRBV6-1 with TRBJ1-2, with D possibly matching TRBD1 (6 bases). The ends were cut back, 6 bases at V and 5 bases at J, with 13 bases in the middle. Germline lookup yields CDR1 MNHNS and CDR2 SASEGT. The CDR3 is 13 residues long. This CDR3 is CASRPGQLYGYTF. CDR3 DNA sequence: TGTGCCAGCAGGCCCGGACAGCTATATGGCTACACCTTC.